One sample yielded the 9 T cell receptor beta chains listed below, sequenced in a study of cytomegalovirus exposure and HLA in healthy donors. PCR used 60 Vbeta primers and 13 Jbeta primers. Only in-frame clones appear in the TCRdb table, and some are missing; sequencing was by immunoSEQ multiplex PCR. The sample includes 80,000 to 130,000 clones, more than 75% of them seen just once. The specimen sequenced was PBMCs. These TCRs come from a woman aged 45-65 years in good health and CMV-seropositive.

The chain's CDR3 is CASSGGTGYTGELFF. For the CDR3, the DNA is TGTGCCAGCAGTGGCGGGACAGGGTACACCGGGGAGCTGTTTTTT. The J gene is TRBJ2-2, the V gene TRBV6-1, with 9 bases lining up with TRBD1. This CDR3 comprises 15 residues. With V trimmed by 4 bases and J by 3 bases, 3 bases remained unmatched. Germline-derived CDR1 and CDR2 are MNHNS and SASEGT.

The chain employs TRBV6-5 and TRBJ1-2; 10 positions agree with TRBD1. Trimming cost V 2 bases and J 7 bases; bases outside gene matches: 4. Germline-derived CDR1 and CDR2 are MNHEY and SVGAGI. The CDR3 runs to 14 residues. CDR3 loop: CASSYGWDRGGYTF. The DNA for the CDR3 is TGTGCCAGCAGTTACGGATGGGACAGGGGTGGCTACACCTTC.

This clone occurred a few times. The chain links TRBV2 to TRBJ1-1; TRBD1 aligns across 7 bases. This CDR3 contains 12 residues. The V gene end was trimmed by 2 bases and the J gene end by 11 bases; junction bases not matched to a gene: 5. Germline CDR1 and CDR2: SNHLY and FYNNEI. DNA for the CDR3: TGTGCCAGCAGTGAACCGGGACAGAGGGCTTTCTTT. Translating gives CASSEPGQRAFF.

CDR3 sequence: CASSQERATEAFF. The CDR3 region has the DNA TGTGCCAGCAGCCAAGAGAGGGCCACTGAAGCTTTCTTT. The V and J genes are TRBV14 and TRBJ1-1; D ambiguous. Germline V CDR1 and CDR2: SGHDN, FVKESK. The CDR3 runs to 13 residues. Trimming pared 0 bases from V and 4 bases from J, leaving 6 bases between.

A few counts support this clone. CDR3 protein: CASSLGSGKNSYEQYF. CDR3 bases: TGTGCCAGCAGCTTGGGGTCGGGAAAAAACTCCTACGAGCAGTACTTC. J is TRBJ2-7 and V is TRBV5-6; possibly TRBD2 for D (5 bases). The CDR3 length is 16 residues. The ends were cut back, 0 bases at V and 0 bases at J, with 13 bases in the middle. In germline, CDR1 is SGHDT, CDR2 YYEEEE.

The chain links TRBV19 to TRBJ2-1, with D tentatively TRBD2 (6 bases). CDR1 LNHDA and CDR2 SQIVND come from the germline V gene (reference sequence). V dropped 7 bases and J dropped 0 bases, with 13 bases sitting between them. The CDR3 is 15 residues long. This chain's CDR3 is CASTLGGSSYNEQFF. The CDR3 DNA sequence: TGTGCCAGTACCCTAGGAGGGAGCTCCTACAATGAGCAGTTCTTC.

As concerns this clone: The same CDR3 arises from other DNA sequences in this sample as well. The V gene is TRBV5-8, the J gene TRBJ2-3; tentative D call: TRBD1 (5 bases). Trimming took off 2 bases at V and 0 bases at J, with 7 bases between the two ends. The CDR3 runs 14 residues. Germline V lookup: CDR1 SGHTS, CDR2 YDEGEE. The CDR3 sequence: CASSFRGSTDTQYF. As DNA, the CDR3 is TGTGCCAGCAGCTTTAGGGGTAGCACAGATACGCAGTATTTT.

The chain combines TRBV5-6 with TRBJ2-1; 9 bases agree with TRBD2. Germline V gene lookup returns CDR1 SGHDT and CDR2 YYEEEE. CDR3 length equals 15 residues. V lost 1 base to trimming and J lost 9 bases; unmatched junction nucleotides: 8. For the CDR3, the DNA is TGTGCCAGCAGCTTGACGGCGGGGGGGCCTAGTGAGCAGTTCTTC. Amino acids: CASSLTAGGPSEQFF.

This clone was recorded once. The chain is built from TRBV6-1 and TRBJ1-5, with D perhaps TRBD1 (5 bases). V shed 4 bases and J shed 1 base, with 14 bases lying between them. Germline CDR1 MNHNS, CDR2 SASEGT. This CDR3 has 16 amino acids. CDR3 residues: CASSVRPGLSNQPQHF. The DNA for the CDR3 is TGTGCCAGCAGTGTTCGTCCAGGGCTAAGCAATCAGCCCCAGCATTTT.